This T cell receptor (beta chain) is from a study of shared clonotypes between healthy human individuals. Turning to the study itself: A few men and a couple of women, aged 18 to 49, were donors.

Each subset's genomic DNA was split evenly across several immunoSEQ plates. Assay: immunoSEQ multiplex PCR; the TCRdb copy retains only in-frame clones and omits some. The repertoire includes 450,000 to 500,000 clones, approximately 78% of them detected once, and 12% sits in the top ten. It was tens of millions of PBMCs that unsorted samples used for genomic DNA. V lost 0 bases to trimming and J lost 2 bases, with 13 bases between them. This CDR3 region has 16 residues. Germline CDR1 reads KGHSH; CDR2 reads LQKENI. V is TRBV18 and J is TRBJ1-1; a weak D match, TRBD1 (5 bases). The clonotype originates from a middle-aged woman in good health. Some clones in this sample may be carry-over from other donors' samples. The source material was PBMCs. In DNA, the CDR3 is TGTGCCAGCTCACCACCGAGGTGGGGGGTAAACACTGAAGCTTTCTTT. Translation: CASSPPRWGVNTEAFF.